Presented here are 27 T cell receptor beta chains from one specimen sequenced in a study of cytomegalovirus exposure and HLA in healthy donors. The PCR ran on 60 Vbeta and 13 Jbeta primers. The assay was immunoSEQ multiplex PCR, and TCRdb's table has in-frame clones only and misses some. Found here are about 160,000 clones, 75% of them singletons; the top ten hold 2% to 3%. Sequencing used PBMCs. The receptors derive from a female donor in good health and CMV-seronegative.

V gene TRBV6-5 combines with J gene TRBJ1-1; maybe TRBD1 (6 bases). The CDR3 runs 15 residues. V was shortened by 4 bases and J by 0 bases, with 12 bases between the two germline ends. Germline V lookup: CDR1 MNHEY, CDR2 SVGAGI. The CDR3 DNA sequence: TGTGCCAGCAGTTCCTCCGGGACACTGAACACTGAAGCTTTCTTT. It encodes CASSSSGTLNTEAFF.

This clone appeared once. As DNA, the CDR3 is TGTGCCTGGAGTGTACGGCAGGGGGGCTACACCTTC. Translated, it gives CAWSVRQGGYTF. V and J are TRBV30 and TRBJ1-2; the D gene is possibly TRBD1 (6 bases). Germline CDR1 reads GTSNPN; CDR2 reads SVGIG (reference sequence). The CDR3 is 12 residues long. The V and J ends lost 0 bases and 8 bases respectively, with 10 bases between them.

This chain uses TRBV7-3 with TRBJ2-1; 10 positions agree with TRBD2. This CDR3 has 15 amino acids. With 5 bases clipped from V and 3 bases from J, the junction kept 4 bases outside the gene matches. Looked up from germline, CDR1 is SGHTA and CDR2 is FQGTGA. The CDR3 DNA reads TGTGCCAGCAGCCTTAGCGGGGGGAACTACAATGAGCAGTTCTTC. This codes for CASSLSGGNYNEQFF. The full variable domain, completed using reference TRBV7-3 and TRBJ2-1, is GAGVSQTPSNKVTEKGKYVELRCDPISGHTALYWYRQSLGQGPEFLIYFQGTGAADDSGLPNDRFFAVRPEGSVSTLKIQRTERGDSAVYLCASSLSGGNYNEQFFGPGTRLTVL.

CDR3 in DNA: TGTGCCAGCAGTTACGGGGACAGTGAGCAGTACTTC. It encodes CASSYGDSEQYF. The chain recombines TRBV6-5 with TRBJ2-7; 7 bases line up with TRBD1. The length of the CDR3 is 12 residues. The ends lost 2 bases at V and 7 bases at J; junction bases unmatched: 2. The germline V gene encodes CDR1 MNHEY and CDR2 SVGAGI.

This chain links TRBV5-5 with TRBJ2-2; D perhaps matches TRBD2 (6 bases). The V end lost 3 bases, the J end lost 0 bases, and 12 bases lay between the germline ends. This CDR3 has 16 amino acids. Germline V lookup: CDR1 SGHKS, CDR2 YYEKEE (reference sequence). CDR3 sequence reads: CASSWRGDANTGELFF. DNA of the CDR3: TGTGCCAGCAGCTGGCGGGGCGATGCGAACACCGGGGAGCTGTTTTTT.

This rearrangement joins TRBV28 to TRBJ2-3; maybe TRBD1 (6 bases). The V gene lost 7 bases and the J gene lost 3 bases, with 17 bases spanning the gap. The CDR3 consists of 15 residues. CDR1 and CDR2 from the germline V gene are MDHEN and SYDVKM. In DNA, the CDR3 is TGTGCCAGCACTTCACCAGGGGTGGCGACAGATACGCAGTATTTT. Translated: CASTSPGVATDTQYF. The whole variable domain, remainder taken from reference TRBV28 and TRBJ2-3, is DVKVTQSSRYLVKRTGEKVFLECVQDMDHENMFWYRQDPGLGLRLIYFSYDVKMKEKGDIPEGYSVSREKKERFSLILESASTNQTSMYLCASTSPGVATDTQYFGPGTRLTVL.

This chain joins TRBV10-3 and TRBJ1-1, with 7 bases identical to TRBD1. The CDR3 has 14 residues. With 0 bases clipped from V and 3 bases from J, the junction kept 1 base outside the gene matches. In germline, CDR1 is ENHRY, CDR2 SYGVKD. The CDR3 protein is CAISESQGDTEAFF. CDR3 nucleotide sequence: TGTGCCATCAGTGAGTCCCAGGGGGACACTGAAGCTTTCTTT.

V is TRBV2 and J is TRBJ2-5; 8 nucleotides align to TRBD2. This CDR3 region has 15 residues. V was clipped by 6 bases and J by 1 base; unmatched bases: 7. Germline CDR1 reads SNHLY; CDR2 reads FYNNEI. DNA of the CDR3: TGTGCCAGCAGGGTTAGCGGGACTGGCCAAGAGACCCAGTACTTC. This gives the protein CASRVSGTGQETQYF.

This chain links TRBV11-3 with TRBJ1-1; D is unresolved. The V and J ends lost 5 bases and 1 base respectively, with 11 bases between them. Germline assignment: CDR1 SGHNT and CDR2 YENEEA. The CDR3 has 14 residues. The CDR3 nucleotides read TGTGCCAGCAGCCTCTCCGGGAAGAACACTGAAGCTTTCTTT. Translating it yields CASSLSGKNTEAFF.

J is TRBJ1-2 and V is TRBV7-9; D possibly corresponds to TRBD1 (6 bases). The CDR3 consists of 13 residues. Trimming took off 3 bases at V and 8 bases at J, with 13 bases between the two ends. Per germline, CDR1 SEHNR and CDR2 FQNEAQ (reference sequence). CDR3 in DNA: TGTGCCAGCAGCTTCCAGGGGCTCGGAGGCTACACCTTC. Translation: CASSFQGLGGYTF.

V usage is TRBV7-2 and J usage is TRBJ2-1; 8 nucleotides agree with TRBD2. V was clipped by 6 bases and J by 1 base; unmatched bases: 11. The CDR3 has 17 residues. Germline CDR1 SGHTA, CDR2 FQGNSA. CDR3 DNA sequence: TGTGCCAGCAGACCTGGGTCCGGGACTAGGTCCTACAATGAGCAGTTCTTC. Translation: CASRPGSGTRSYNEQFF.

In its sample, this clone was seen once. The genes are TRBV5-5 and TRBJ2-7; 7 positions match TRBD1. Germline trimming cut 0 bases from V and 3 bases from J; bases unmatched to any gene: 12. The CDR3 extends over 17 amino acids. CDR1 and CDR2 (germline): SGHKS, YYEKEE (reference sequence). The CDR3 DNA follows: TGTGCCAGCAGCTTGGTCCCCGCGGAACAGGGGATCTACGAGCAGTACTTC. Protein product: CASSLVPAEQGIYEQYF.

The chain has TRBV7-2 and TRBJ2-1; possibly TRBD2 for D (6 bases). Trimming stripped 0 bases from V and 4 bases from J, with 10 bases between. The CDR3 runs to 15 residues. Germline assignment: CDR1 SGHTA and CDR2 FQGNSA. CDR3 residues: CASSLADYPYNEQFF. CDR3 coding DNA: TGTGCCAGCAGCTTAGCGGACTATCCTTACAATGAGCAGTTCTTC.

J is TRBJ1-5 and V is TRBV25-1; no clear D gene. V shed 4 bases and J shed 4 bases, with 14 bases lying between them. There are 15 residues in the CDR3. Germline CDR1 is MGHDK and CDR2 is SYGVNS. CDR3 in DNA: TGTGCCAGCAGTGGGACTGACGGACCTAATCAGCCCCAGCATTTT. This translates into CASSGTDGPNQPQHF.

The CDR3 DNA reads TGTGCCACCCGGCCAGGAGGGGATGAGCAGTTCTTC. It specifies CATRPGGDEQFF. The chain combines TRBV6-1 with TRBJ2-1; possible D gene TRBD2, 6 bases. The CDR3 consists of 12 residues. The germline V and J ends were trimmed by 10 bases and 8 bases, with 15 bases remaining between them. The germline gives CDR1 MNHNS, CDR2 SASEGT.

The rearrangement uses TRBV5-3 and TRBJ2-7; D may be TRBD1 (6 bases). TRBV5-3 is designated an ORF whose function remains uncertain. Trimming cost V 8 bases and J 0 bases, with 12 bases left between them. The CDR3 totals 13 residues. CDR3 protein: CARGPDSSYEQYF. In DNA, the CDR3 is TGTGCCAGGGGACCGGACAGCTCCTACGAGCAGTACTTC.

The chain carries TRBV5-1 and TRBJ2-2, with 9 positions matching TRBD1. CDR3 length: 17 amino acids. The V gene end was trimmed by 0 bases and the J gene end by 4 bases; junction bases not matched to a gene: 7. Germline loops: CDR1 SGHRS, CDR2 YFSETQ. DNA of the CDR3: TGCGCCAGCAGCTTGGCTGGACAGGGGACGGGCACCGGGGAGCTGTTTTTT. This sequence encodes CASSLAGQGTGTGELFF. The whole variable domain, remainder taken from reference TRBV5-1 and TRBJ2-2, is KAGVTQTPRYLIKTRGQQVTLSCSPISGHRSVSWYQQTPGQGLQFLFEYFSETQRNKGNFPGRFSGRQFSNSRSEMNVSTLELGDSALYLCASSLAGQGTGTGELFFGEGSRLTVL.

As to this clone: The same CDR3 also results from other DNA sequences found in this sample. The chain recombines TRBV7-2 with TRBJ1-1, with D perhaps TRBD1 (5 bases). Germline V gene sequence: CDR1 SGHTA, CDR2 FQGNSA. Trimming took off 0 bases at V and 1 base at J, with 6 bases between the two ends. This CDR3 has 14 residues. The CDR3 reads CASSLAGANTEAFF. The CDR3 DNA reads TGTGCCAGCAGCTTAGCTGGGGCGAACACTGAAGCTTTCTTT.

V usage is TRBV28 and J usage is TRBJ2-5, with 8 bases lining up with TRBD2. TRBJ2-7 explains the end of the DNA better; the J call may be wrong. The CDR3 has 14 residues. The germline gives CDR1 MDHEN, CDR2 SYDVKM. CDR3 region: CASSASAGVDEQYF. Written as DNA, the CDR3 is TGTGCCAGCAGTGCCTCAGCGGGAGTCGACGAGCAGTACTTC.

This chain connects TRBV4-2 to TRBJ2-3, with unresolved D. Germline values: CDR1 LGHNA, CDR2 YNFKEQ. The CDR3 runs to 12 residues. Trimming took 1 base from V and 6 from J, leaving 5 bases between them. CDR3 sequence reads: CASSQASDTQYF. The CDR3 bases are TGTGCCAGCAGCCAAGCGTCTGATACGCAGTATTTT.

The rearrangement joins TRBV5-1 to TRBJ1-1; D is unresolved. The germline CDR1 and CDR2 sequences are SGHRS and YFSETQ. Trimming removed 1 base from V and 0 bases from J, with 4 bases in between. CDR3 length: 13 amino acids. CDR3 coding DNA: TGCGCCAGCAGCTTGAACATGAACACTGAAGCTTTCTTT. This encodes CASSLNMNTEAFF.

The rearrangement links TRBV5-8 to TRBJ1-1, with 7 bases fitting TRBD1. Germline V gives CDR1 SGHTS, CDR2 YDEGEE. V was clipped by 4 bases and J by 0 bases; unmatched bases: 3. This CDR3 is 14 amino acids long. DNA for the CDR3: TGTGCCAGCAGCGAGGGGGCCCTGAACACTGAAGCTTTCTTT. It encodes CASSEGALNTEAFF. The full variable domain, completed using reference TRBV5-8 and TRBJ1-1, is EAGVTQSPTHLIKTRGQQATLRCSPISGHTSVYWYQQALGLGLQFLLWYDEGEERNRGNFPPRFSGRQFPNYSSELNVNALELEDSALYLCASSEGALNTEAFFGQGTRLTVV.

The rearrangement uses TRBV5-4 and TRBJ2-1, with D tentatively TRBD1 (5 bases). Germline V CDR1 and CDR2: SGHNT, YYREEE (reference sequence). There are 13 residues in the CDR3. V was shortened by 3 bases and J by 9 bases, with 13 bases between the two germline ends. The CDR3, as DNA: TGTGCCAGCAGCTCACAGGACGGGCCTGAGCAGTTCTTC. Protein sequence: CASSSQDGPEQFF.

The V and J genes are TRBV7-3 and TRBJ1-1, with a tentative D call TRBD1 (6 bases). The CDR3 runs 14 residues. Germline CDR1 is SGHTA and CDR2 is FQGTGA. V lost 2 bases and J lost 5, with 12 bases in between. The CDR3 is CASSLGQGRTEAFF. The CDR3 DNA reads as TGTGCCAGCAGCTTAGGGCAGGGGAGAACTGAAGCTTTCTTT.

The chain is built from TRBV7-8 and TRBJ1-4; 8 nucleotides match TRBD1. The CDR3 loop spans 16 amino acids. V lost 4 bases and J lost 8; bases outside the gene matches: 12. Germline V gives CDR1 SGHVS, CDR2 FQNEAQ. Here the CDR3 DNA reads TGTGCCAGCAGCTCGGGGACAGGCGGATGGGGGGAAAAACTGTTTTTT. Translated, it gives CASSSGTGGWGEKLFF. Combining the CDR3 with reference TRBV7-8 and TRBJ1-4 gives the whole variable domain GAGVSQSPRYKVAKRGQDVALRCDPISGHVSLFWYQQALGQGPEFLTYFQNEAQLDKSGLPSDRFFAERPEGSVSTLKIQRTQQEDSAVYLCASSSGTGGWGEKLFFGSGTQLSVL.

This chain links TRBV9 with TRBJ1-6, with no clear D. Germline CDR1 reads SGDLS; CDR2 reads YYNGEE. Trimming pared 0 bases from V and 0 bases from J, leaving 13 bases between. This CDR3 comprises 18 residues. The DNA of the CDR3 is TGTGCCAGCAGCGTAGCTACGGAAGGGAGCTCCTATAATTCACCCCTCCACTTT. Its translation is CASSVATEGSSYNSPLHF.

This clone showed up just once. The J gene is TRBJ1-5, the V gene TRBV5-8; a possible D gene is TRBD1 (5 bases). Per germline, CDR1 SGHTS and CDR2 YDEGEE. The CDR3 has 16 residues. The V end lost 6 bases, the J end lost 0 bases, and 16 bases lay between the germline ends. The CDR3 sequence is CASTVPGIYSNQPQHF. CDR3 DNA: TGTGCCAGCACCGTCCCAGGGATTTATAGCAATCAGCCCCAGCATTTT.